Reported below is one T cell receptor beta chain. Which antigen it targets is not known. Per-base quality was not reported, and no clone a single base away is much larger than it. The data are from a study of T cell responses to AZD1222 COVID-19 vaccine (dated by TCRdb to about 2021). Describing the broader study: AZD1222 recipients whose second dose came at about 4 weeks and those whose second dose came at about 12 weeks were combined into one group, since spike-specific TCR depth and breadth did not differ between the two schedules. Trial participants were enrolled by age into subgroups of 18-55, 56-69 and 70-plus years, and roughly 150, 30 and 60 TCR-sequenced participants, respectively, were included in these subgroups. A total of about 250 trial participants underwent TCR sequencing, of whom 200 to 220 had received two doses of AZD1222 and some 26 had received two doses of the MenACWY control vaccine.

V ends up 4 bases short and J 4 bases short, with an unmatched junction base count of 11. In the germline V gene (reference sequence), CDR1 corresponds to SGHNT and CDR2 to YYREEE. The CDR3 contains 18 residues, cysteine and phenylalanine counted. Just the 54-base CDR3 DNA is kept, in frame starting at base 1. Taken with the paper, the label for time point translates to: baseline before first vaccination. Samples from vaccinated people were obtained from the UK trials COV001 and COV002, which included a single-blind randomized controlled phase 2/3 trial of AZD1222 (ChAdOx1 nCoV-19) in healthy adults. Trial participant PBMC samples were collected at day 0 and day 28 after the second dose for TCRbeta chain sequencing. What the work shows at the level of the full study, not this receptor alone: Because no samples from the day 14 peak response were available, repertoires could be characterized only after the peak T cell response. After two AZD1222 doses, both the breadth and the depth of spike-specific TCRs were significantly higher than at day 0 and than in MenACWY recipients. In the small 56-69-year group, the increase in depth fell short of significance, most likely because of low power. Reportedly, close to half of the unique spike-specific TCRs recognized epitopes lying outside the regions that are mutated in the B.1.351 and B.1.1.7 variants. Conclusions about previously exposed vaccinees were limited because only six AZD1222 recipients were SARS-CoV-2 seropositive at baseline. The vaccine-associated CD4 TCRs covered the entire spike protein, and the dominant responses fell in regions 160-218 and 743-854. Most participants were white British and females outnumbered males, and the authors suggested that clonal diversity may have been underestimated.

The CDR3 regions of human TCRbeta chains were analyzed by immunosequencing. As for the original processing: Repertoire TCRs were matched against a reference library of SARS-CoV-2-specific TCRs generated with the MIRA antigen-specificity platform. Breadth was defined as the fraction of unique TCRs that were SARS-CoV-2-associated. Depth was defined as the fraction of total T cells that were SARS-CoV-2-associated. Using the MIRA data, each spike-specific TCR was assigned both to the spike region to which the TCR was reactive and to a CD4 or CD8 class. Log10-transformed breadth and depth values were compared by one-way ANOVA with Sidak's multiple comparisons tests. The table comes from immuneACCESS by way of TCRdb, which keeps in-frame sequences with V and J called. Part of the clones is missing from these tables; in studies checked, under half for an unresolved V gene and the rest for unknown reasons. V, J and clone size are those of that table, while D and trimming were read from the DNA. Here the sample has about 110,000 clones; 90% to 95% occur a single time. Jointly, the top ten make up under 2.5% of the sample.

Recombination connected TRBV5-4 to TRBJ2-2; 12 nucleotides in the junction match TRBD2. Sequencing was performed on peripheral blood, taken on day 0 of AZD1222 vaccination. This receptor was obtained from an adult in good health. The nucleotide sequence reads TGTGCCAGCAGCCCAAGGACTAGCGGGGTGGGGAGCACCGGGGAGCTGTTTTTT. It encodes CASSPRTSGVGSTGELFF.